This TCR beta chain was found in a study of OX40 agonist ivuxolimab in advanced cancers. In the study overall: Eligibility rules accepted prior anti-PD-1, anti-PD-L1 or anti-CTLA-4 therapy, and 35% to 45% had some.

Profiled with immunoSEQ multiplex PCR; TCRdb holds only in-frame clones, not every one. The sample includes some 90,000 clones, approximately 89% of them seen just once. The specimen was CD4+ or CD8+ T cells sorted from blood, collected in a trial of the OX40 agonist ivuxolimab. The receptor's source is an adult with an advanced solid tumor such as melanoma, head and neck, liver or kidney cancer.

The CDR3 sequence: CASSRQTGASYGYTF. DNA of the CDR3: TGTGCCAGCAGCCGTCAGACAGGGGCTAGCTATGGCTACACCTTC. The rearrangement joins TRBV14 to TRBJ1-2, with TRBD1 matching over 8 bases. The CDR3 sequence is 15 residues long. Germline V gene sequence: CDR1 SGHDN, CDR2 FVKESK. Unmatched junction bases numbered 8, after V lost 4 bases and J lost 4 bases.